Shown below are 13 T cell receptor beta chains from a single sample sequenced in a study of identical twins. TCRdb passed the 5' RACE reads through MiXCR, listing each CDR3 protein once. The table includes approximately 140,000 distinct CDR3 sequences, roughly 3.5% detected once. Specimen: memory T cells sorted from blood. These receptor sequences come from a man between 18 and 35 years old in good health.

This clonotype came up many times. The rearrangement links TRBV5-5 to TRBJ2-1; 10 nucleotides agree with TRBD2. Per germline, CDR1 SGHKS and CDR2 YYEKEE (reference sequence). The J segment lost 6 bases and the V segment lost 9 bases, leaving 6 bases of the junction unmatched. This CDR3 is 13 amino acids long. Here the CDR3 DNA reads TGTGCCACGGGGACTAGCGTCGCCAATGAGCAGTTCTTC. Translated: CATGTSVANEQFF.

This clonotype was recorded at least ten times. The gene calls are TRBV7-2 and TRBJ1-5; TRBD1 matches 7 bases. Germline V CDR1 and CDR2: SGHTA, FQGNSA. V dropped 5 bases and J dropped 7; count of bases not matched to a gene: 5. The CDR3 consists of 13 residues. The chain's CDR3 is CASSQGTVQPQHF. The CDR3 DNA is TGTGCCAGCAGCCAAGGGACAGTCCAGCCCCAGCATTTT.

This clonotype occurred many times. This rearrangement joins TRBV20-1 to TRBJ2-7; D not resolved. Germline V lookup: CDR1 DFQATT, CDR2 SNEGSKA (reference sequence). The CDR3 is made up of 13 amino acids. Trimming removed 4 bases from V and 2 bases from J, with 12 bases in between. CDR3: CSAIKVHPYEQYV. CDR3 sequence (DNA): TGCAGTGCTATAAAGGTCCACCCCTACGAGCAGTACGTC.

Many counts were recorded for this clonotype. The chain is built from TRBV30 and TRBJ1-5; D is undetermined. Deletions cut 2 bases from V and 7 bases from J, with 9 bases between. This CDR3 has 12 amino acids. Germline lookup yields CDR1 GTSNPN and CDR2 SVGIG (reference sequence). CDR3 bases: TGTGCCTGGAGTCCCTCAGACCAGCCCCAGCATTTT. As protein: CAWSPSDQPQHF.

In its sample, this clonotype was seen many times. One junction end disagrees with the germline gene, perhaps due to a read error. The gene calls are TRBV7-9 and TRBJ2-5; D tentatively reads TRBD1 or TRBD2 (5 bases each). The CDR3 loop spans 12 amino acids. Germline CDR1 is SEHNR and CDR2 is FQNEAQ (reference sequence). The CDR3 is CASSLGGLTGLF. The CDR3 nucleotides read TGTGCCAGCAGCTTAGGAGGGCTTACGGGGCTCTTC.

This clonotype was detected many times. This chain links TRBV28 with TRBJ1-3; no definite D call. The germline gives CDR1 MDHEN, CDR2 SYDVKM. The length of the CDR3 is 13 residues. The V end was cut by 7 bases, the J end by 4 bases, with 11 bases between. The DNA of the CDR3 is TGTGCCAGCACAATTATGACGGGAAACACCATATATTTT. Translated, it gives CASTIMTGNTIYF.

This clonotype was seen ten or more times. J is TRBJ2-3 and V is TRBV3-1; no clear D. The germline gives CDR1 LGHDT, CDR2 YNNKEL (reference sequence). This CDR3 has 12 residues. V was shortened by 5 bases and J by 6 bases, with 9 bases between the two germline ends. CDR3 residues: CASSAVGDTQYF. In DNA form, the CDR3 reads TGTGCCAGCAGCGCAGTCGGGGATACGCAGTATTTT.

This clonotype was counted at least ten times. The chain has TRBV11-2 and TRBJ1-4; perhaps TRBD1 as D (5 bases). The CDR3 runs 18 residues. CDR1 is SGHAT and CDR2 is FQNNGV in the germline V gene. With 4 bases removed from V and 0 bases from J, the gap between germline ends came to 18 bases. CDR3 DNA sequence: TGTGCCAGCAGCTACCGTGGACCGGGGCTTGCAACTAATGAAAAACTGTTTTTT. Encoded protein: CASSYRGPGLATNEKLFF.

This clonotype was counted many times. The chain has TRBV28 and TRBJ2-5; tentatively, D is TRBD1 or TRBD2 (5 bases each). The CDR3 has 14 residues. CDR1 and CDR2 (germline): MDHEN, SYDVKM. Trimming cost V 3 bases and J 1 base, with 9 bases left between them. Written as DNA, the CDR3 is TGTGCCAGCAGTTTGGTGGGGGTCCAAGAGACCCAGTACTTC. This gives the protein CASSLVGVQETQYF.

This clonotype has ten or more counts. V usage is TRBV12-3 or TRBV12-4 and J usage is TRBJ2-1; D uncertain. CDR3 length: 13 residues. V shed 2 bases and J shed 4 bases, with 6 bases lying between them. CDR3 bases: TGTGCCAGCAGTTTACGTCCGTACAATGAGCAGTTCTTC. Protein sequence: CASSLRPYNEQFF.

This clonotype was counted ten times or more. The chain combines TRBV6-1 with TRBJ1-5; TRBD1 matches 7 bases. The CDR3 has 16 residues. The J segment lost 1 base and the V segment lost 4 bases, leaving 7 bases of the junction unmatched. From germline, CDR1 is MNHNS and CDR2 SASEGT. CDR3 in DNA: TGTGCCAGCAGTGCCACACAGGGGTCGAGCAATCAGCCCCAGCATTTT. Encoded protein: CASSATQGSSNQPQHF.

This clonotype was seen at least ten times. The rearrangement joins TRBV5-1 to TRBJ2-7; 8 positions agree with TRBD1. Germline CDR1 SGHRS, CDR2 YFSETQ. The CDR3 loop spans 14 amino acids. V shed 3 bases, J shed 2 bases, and the junction held 4 bases outside the gene matches. CDR3 coding DNA: TGCGCCAGCAGCTGGGGGACAGGTACCTACGAGCAGTACTTC. It specifies CASSWGTGTYEQYF. Together with reference TRBV5-1 and TRBJ2-7, the CDR3 gives the full variable domain: KAGVTQTPRYLIKTRGQQVTLSCSPISGHRSVSWYQQTPGQGLQFLFEYFSETQRNKGNFPGRFSGRQFSNSRSEMNVSTLELGDSALYLCASSWGTGTYEQYFGPGTRLTVT.

There are many counts of this clonotype. This rearrangement joins TRBV9 to TRBJ2-1; D ambiguous. This CDR3 is 14 amino acids long. The germline V and J ends were trimmed by 0 bases and 7 bases, with 11 bases remaining between them. In germline, CDR1 is SGDLS, CDR2 YYNGEE. The CDR3 loop is CASSVGLDGNEQFF. Written as DNA, the CDR3 is TGTGCCAGCAGCGTAGGACTCGACGGGAATGAGCAGTTCTTC.